These T cell receptor beta chains were read from a single sample in a study of cytomegalovirus exposure and HLA in healthy donors. Method: immunoSEQ multiplex PCR; TCRdb's copy keeps in-frame clones and lacks some. The table has 170,000 or so clones, roughly 86% seen once. Sequenced: PBMCs. The origin of the receptors is a girl aged 5-17 years in good health and CMV-seropositive. CDR3s include the opening cysteine and the closing phenylalanine or tryptophan. The D gene is left open where the match is weak. Expanded clones are given a class, and other clones once, few, many or no size at all.

d_call,v_call,j_call,clone_size,cdr3_nt,cdr3_aa
.,TRBV7-9,TRBJ1-6,.,TGTGCCAGCAATTCGACACCTACACAGGGAGGGTCACCCCTCCACTTT,CASNSTPTQGGSPLHF
TRBD1,TRBV6-6,TRBJ2-2,.,TGTGCCAGCAGTCGCACAGGGGGCAGGACCGGGGAGCTGTTTTTT,CASSRTGGRTGELFF
TRBD1,TRBV7-9,TRBJ1-4,.,TGTGCCAGCAGCGGACAGGGCCAAAATGAAAAACTGTTTTTT,CASSGQGQNEKLFF
.,TRBV27,TRBJ1-2,.,TGTGCCAGCAGCCCCGCGGGGGCGCGGAACTATGGCTACACCTTC,CASSPAGARNYGYTF
TRBD1,TRBV9,TRBJ1-2,once,TGTGCCAGCAGCGCGGGACAGGGAATCTATGGCTACACCTTC,CASSAGQGIYGYTF
TRBD2,TRBV2,TRBJ2-5,.,TGTGCCAGCAGTGAAGGGAGCGCGGGGGGGCGAGAGACCCAGTACTTC,CASSEGSAGGRETQYF
.,TRBV9,TRBJ1-2,.,TGTGCCAGCAGCGTCAACCCTTTAGGAGATGGCTACACCTTC,CASSVNPLGDGYTF
.,TRBV11-1,TRBJ2-3,once,TGTGCCAGCAGCTCCTTTGGACAGTTTTATACGCAGTATTTT,CASSSFGQFYTQYF
.,TRBV4-2,TRBJ2-7,.,TGTGCCAGCAGCCAAGGCAACGGCCACTACGAGCAGTACTTC,CASSQGNGHYEQYF
TRBD2,TRBV6-1,TRBJ2-5,.,TGTGCCAGCAGTGAAAGGACTAGCGGGGGGGCCTTCGAGACCCAGTACTTC,CASSERTSGGAFETQYF
.,TRBV5-1,TRBJ1-3,.,TGCGCCAGCGCACCAACAGGAACTGGAAACACCATATATTTT,CASAPTGTGNTIYF
TRBD1,TRBV11-1,TRBJ1-1,.,TGTGCCAGCAGCTTAGGACAGGGGGCGAACACTGAAGCTTTCTTT,CASSLGQGANTEAFF
.,TRBV18,TRBJ1-1,.,TGTGCCAGCTCCCCAGCGGGGGCTGAAGCTTTCTTT,CASSPAGAEAFF
TRBD1,TRBV11-3,TRBJ2-2,.,TGTGCCAGCAGCTCCCCGGGACAGGGGGGGACCGGGGAGCTGTTTTTT,CASSSPGQGGTGELFF
TRBD2,TRBV19,TRBJ2-1,.,TGTGCCAGTAGTATTTCAGGCGGGGGGCCCAATGAGCAGTTCTTC,CASSISGGGPNEQFF
TRBD2,TRBV5-1,TRBJ2-3,.,TGCGCCAGCAGCTTGGTCCTAGCGGGGGCCCCAGATACGCAGTATTTT,CASSLVLAGAPDTQYF
.,TRBV18,TRBJ2-5,.,TGTGCCAGCTCACCACGGGCCCAAGAGACCCAGTACTTC,CASSPRAQETQYF
TRBD1,TRBV6-1,TRBJ1-5,few,TGTGCCAGCAGTGAACTTAAAGGGACAGAAAGCAATCAGCCCCAGCATTTT,CASSELKGTESNQPQHF
TRBD1,TRBV6-5,TRBJ2-1,.,TGTGCCGGCAGTTACTCGAGACAGGGTGGGGGTGAGCAGTTCTTC,CAGSYSRQGGGEQFF
.,TRBV2,TRBJ2-5,.,TGTGCCAGCAGTGAAGAGACTGGAGAGACCCAGTACTTC,CASSEETGETQYF
.,TRBV5-4,TRBJ2-4,.,TGTGCCAGCAGCTTGGGGTCCACTGTAGCCAAAAACATTCAGTACTTC,CASSLGSTVAKNIQYF
.,TRBV9,TRBJ1-6,.,TGTGCCAGCAGCGTAGGGGGAGGCTATAATTCACCCCTCCACTTT,CASSVGGGYNSPLHF
TRBD1,TRBV6-5,TRBJ2-7,once,TGTGCCAGCAGTTACTTGGGACAGGGGGTGGGCGAGCAGTACTTC,CASSYLGQGVGEQYF
.,TRBV5-4,TRBJ2-7,.,TGTGCCAGCAGCACCGGGACACCCTACGAGCAGTACTTC,CASSTGTPYEQYF
.,TRBV7-9,TRBJ1-2,.,TGTGCCAGCAGCTTAGCCAATTTTGGCTACACCTTC,CASSLANFGYTF